This TCR beta chain was captured by sequencing in a study of blood T cell repertoires in COVID-19. Looking at the study overall: COVID-19 samples collected from the United States, Italy and Spain covered acute and convalescent phases. PBMCs, B-cell-depleted T cells, or T cells were the source of the cDNA or gDNA that made up the material.

The germline V and J ends were trimmed by 5 bases and 2 bases, with 15 bases remaining between them. The CDR3 is made up of 15 amino acids. Germline V gene sequence: CDR1 MNHEY, CDR2 SVGEGT. In the original analysis: Estimated nucleated cell counts came from reference gene primer amplification. This table comes from immunoSEQ multiplex PCR, and its TCRdb copy is limited to in-frame clones, with some not included. V and J calls and clone size are given by that table; D and trimming were obtained from the DNA. Of 200,000 to 250,000 clones in the sample, about 88% were seen once. The TCR sequence derives from a woman aged 60-70 years with acute or convalescent COVID-19. Sequenced input: peripheral blood. The chain couples TRBV6-2 or TRBV6-3 to TRBJ2-5; D may be TRBD1 (5 bases). CDR3: CASSLRQGWQETQYF. In DNA form, the CDR3 reads TGTGCCAGCAGTCTCAGGCAGGGTTGGCAAGAGACCCAGTACTTC.